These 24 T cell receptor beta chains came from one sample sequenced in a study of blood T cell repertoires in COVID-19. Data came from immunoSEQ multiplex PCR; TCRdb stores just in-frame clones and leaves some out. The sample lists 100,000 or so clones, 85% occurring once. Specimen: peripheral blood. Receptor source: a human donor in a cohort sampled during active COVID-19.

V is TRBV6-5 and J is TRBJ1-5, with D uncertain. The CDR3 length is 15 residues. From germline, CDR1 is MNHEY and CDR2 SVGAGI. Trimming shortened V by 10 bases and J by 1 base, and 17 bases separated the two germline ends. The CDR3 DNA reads TGTGCCACCCAGAGAGAGGGTCGCAGCAATCAGCCCCAGCATTTT. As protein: CATQREGRSNQPQHF.

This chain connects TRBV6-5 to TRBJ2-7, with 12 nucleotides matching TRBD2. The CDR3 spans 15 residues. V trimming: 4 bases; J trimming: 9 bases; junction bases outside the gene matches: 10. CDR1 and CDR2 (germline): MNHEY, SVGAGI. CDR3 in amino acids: CASSSRLAGASPQYF. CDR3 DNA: TGTGCCAGCAGTTCAAGACTAGCGGGGGCTAGTCCGCAGTACTTC.

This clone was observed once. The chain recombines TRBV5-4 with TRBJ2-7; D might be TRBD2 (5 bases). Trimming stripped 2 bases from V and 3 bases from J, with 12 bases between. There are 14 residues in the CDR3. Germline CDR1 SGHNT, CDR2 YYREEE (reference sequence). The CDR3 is CASSFVGELYEQYF. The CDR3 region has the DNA TGTGCCAGCAGCTTCGTCGGGGAACTCTACGAGCAGTACTTC.

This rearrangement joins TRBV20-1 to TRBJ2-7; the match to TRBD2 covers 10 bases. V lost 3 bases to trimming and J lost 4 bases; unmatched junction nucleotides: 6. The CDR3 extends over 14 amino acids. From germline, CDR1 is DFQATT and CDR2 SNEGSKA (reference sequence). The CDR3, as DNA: TGCAGTGCTAGTACCCCTAGCGGGAGTTACGAGCAGTACTTC. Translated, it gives CSASTPSGSYEQYF.

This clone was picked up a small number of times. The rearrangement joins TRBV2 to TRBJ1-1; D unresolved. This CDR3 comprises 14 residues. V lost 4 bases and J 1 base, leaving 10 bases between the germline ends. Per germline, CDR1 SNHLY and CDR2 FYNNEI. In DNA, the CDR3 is TGTGCCAGCAGTGGTGGTAACAGGAACACTGAAGCTTTCTTT. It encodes CASSGGNRNTEAFF.

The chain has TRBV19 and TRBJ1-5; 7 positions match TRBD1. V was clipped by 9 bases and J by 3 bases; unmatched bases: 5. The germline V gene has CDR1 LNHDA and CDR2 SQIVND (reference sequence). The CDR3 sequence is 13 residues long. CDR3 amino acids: CASSDRPNQPQHF. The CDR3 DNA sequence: TGTGCCAGCTCGGACAGGCCCAATCAGCCCCAGCATTTT.

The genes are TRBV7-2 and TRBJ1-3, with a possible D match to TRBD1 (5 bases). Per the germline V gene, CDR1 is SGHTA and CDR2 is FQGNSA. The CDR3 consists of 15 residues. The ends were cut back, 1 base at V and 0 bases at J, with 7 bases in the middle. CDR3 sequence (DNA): TGTGCCAGCAGCTTAGACAGGTTCTCTGGAAACACCATATATTTT. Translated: CASSLDRFSGNTIYF.

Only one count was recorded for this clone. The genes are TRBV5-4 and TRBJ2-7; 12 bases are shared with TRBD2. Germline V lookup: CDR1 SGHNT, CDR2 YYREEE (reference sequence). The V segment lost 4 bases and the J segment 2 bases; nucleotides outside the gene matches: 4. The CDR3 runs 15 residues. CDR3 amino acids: CASSPGLAGTYEQYF. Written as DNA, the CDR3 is TGTGCCAGCAGCCCAGGACTAGCGGGGACCTACGAGCAGTACTTC.

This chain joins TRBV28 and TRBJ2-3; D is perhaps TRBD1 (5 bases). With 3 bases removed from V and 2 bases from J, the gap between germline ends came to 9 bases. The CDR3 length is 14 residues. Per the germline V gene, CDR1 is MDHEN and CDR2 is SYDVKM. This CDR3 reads CASSFSRVTDTQYF. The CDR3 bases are TGTGCCAGCAGTTTCAGCAGGGTCACAGATACGCAGTATTTT.

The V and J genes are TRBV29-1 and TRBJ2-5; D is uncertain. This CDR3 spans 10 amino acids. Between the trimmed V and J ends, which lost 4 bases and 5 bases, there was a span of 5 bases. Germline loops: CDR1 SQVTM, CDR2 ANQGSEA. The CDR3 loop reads CSVGQETQYF. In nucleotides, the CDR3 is TGCAGCGTTGGCCAGGAGACCCAGTACTTC.

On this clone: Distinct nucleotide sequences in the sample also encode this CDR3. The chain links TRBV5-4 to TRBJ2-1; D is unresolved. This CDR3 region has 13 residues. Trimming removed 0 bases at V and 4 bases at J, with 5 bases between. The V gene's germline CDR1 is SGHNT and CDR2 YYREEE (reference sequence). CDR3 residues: CASSLDSYNEQFF. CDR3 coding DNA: TGTGCCAGCAGCTTGGACTCATACAATGAGCAGTTCTTC. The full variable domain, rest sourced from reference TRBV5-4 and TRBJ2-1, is ETGVTQSPTHLIKTRGQQVTLRCSSQSGHNTVSWYQQALGQGPQFIFQYYREEENGRGNFPPRFSGLQFPNYSSELNVNALELDDSALYLCASSLDSYNEQFFGPGTRLTVL.

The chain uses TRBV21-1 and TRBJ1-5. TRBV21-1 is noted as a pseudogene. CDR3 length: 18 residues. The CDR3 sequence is CASSNGDIGEGSNQPQHF. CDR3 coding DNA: TGTGCCAGCAGCAACGGTGACATCGGGGAAGGAAGCAATCAGCCCCAGCATTTT.

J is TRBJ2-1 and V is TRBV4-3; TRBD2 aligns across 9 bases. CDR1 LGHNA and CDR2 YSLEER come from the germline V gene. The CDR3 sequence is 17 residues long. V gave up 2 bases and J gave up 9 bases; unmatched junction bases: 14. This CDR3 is CASSQQQWGRGGTEQFF. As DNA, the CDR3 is TGCGCCAGCAGCCAACAACAGTGGGGGCGGGGGGGCACTGAGCAGTTCTTC.

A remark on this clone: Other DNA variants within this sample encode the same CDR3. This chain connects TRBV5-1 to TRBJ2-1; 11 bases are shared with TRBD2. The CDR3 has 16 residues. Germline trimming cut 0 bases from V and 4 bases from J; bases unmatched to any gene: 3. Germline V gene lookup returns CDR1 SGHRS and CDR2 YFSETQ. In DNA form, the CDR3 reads TGCGCCAGCAGCTTGGTGGCTAGCGGGGGGTACAATGAGCAGTTCTTC. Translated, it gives CASSLVASGGYNEQFF.

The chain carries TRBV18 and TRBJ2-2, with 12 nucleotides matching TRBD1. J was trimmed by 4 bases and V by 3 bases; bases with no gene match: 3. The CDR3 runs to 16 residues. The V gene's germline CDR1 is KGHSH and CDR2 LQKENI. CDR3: CASSPGTGGATGELFF. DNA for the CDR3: TGTGCCAGCTCACCCGGGACAGGGGGCGCCACCGGGGAGCTGTTTTTT.

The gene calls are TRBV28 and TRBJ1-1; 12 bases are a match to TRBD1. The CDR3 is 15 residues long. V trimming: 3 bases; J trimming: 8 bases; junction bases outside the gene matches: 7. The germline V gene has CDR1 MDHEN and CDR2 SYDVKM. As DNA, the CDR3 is TGTGCCAGCAGTTTGGGGGGGACAGGGGGCCGGGAAGCTTTCTTT. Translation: CASSLGGTGGREAFF.

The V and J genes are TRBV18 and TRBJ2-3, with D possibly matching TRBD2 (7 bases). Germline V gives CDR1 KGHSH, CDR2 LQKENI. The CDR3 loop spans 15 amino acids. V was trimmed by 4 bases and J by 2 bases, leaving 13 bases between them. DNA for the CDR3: TGTGCCAGCTCACTTACGGGGGGCCCCACAGATACGCAGTATTTT. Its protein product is CASSLTGGPTDTQYF.

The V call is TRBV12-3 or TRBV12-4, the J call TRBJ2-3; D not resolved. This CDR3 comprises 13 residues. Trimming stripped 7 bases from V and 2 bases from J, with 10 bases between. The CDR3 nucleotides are TGTGCCAGCAACCCTACTGACACAGATACGCAGTATTTT. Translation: CASNPTDTDTQYF.

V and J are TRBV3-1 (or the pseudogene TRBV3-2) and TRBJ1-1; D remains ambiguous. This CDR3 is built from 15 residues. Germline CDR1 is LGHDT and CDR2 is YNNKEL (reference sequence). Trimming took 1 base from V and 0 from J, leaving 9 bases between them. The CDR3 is CASSQVHAMNTEAFF. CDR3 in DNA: TGTGCCAGCAGCCAAGTTCACGCTATGAACACTGAAGCTTTCTTT.

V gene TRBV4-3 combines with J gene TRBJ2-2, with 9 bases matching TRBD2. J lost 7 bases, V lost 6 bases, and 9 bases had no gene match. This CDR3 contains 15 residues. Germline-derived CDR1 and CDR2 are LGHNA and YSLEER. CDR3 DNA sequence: TGCGCCAGCAGGGGACCGGGACTAGCCTTCGGGGAGCTGTTTTTT. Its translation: CASRGPGLAFGELFF.

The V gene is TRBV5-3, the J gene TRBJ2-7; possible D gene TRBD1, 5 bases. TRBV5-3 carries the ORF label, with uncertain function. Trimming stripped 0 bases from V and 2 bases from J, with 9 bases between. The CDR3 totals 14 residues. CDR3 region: CARSLGTNTYEQYF. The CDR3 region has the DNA TGTGCCAGAAGCTTGGGGACAAATACCTACGAGCAGTACTTC.

This CDR3 is CATSDLASREETQYF. DNA of the CDR3: TGTGCCACCAGTGATTTGGCTAGCAGAGAAGAGACCCAGTACTTC. This chain uses TRBV24-1 with TRBJ2-5; the D gene is possibly TRBD2 (5 bases). Germline-derived CDR1 and CDR2 are KGHDR and SFDVKD. Trimming removed 0 bases from V and 3 bases from J, with 10 bases in between. This CDR3 is 15 amino acids long.

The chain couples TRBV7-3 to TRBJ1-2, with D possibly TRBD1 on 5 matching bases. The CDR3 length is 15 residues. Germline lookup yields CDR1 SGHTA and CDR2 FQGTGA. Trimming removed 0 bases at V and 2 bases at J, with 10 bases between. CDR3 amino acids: CASSLTRSGNYGYTF. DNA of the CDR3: TGTGCCAGCAGCTTAACAAGGTCAGGGAACTATGGCTACACCTTC.

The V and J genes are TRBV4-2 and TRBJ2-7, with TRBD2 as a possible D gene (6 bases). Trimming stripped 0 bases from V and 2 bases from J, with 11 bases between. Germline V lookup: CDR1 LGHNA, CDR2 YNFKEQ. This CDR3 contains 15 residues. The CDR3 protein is CASSQEGTGAYEQYF. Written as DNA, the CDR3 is TGTGCCAGCAGCCAAGAGGGGACTGGTGCCTACGAGCAGTACTTC.